One sample yielded the 17 T cell receptor beta chains listed below, sequenced in a study of cytomegalovirus exposure and HLA in healthy donors. 60 Vbeta and 13 Jbeta primers were used in PCR. Produced via immunoSEQ multiplex PCR; TCRdb's table is partial and in-frame only. The top ten hold around 9.1% of the sample, which has approximately 130,000 clones, about 80% seen once. Sequencing was performed on PBMCs. The receptors were sampled from a woman in her forties or fifties in good health and CMV-seropositive.

The chain couples TRBV5-8 to TRBJ1-1, with D unresolved. Per the germline V gene, CDR1 is SGHTS and CDR2 is YDEGEE. The CDR3 loop spans 12 amino acids. V lost 4 bases and J lost 4, with 8 bases in between. The CDR3 nucleotides are TGTGCCAGCAGCCCCTCGGGCACTGAAGCTTTCTTT. Its protein is CASSPSGTEAFF.

This clone has a single count. The V gene is TRBV15, the J gene TRBJ2-2, with D possibly matching TRBD1 (6 bases). CDR3 length equals 17 residues. The V and J ends lost 6 bases and 2 bases respectively, with 19 bases between them. Looked up from germline, CDR1 is LNHNV and CDR2 is YYDKDF (reference sequence). CDR3 DNA sequence: TGTGCCACCAGGACTCCATCTTACAGGGTCAACACCGGGGAGCTGTTTTTT. It encodes CATRTPSYRVNTGELFF.

The chain couples TRBV30 to TRBJ1-4, with TRBD1 matching over 8 bases. This CDR3 has 14 residues. Germline CDR1 GTSNPN, CDR2 SVGIG (reference sequence). Germline trimming cut 1 base from V and 5 bases from J; bases unmatched to any gene: 3. CDR3 amino acids: CAWSAGGGNEKLFF. CDR3 bases: TGTGCCTGGAGTGCAGGGGGCGGGAATGAAAAACTGTTTTTT.

The sample holds many counts of this clone. The chain has TRBV10-3 and TRBJ1-3; no reliable D call. CDR1 is ENHRY, CDR2 SYGVKD, per germline. V was clipped by 0 bases and J by 3 bases, with 3 bases between them. The CDR3 length is 13 residues. The CDR3 nucleotides are TGTGCCATCAGTGAGTCTTATGGAAACACCATATATTTT. Encoded protein: CAISESYGNTIYF.

A few counts support this clone. The chain links TRBV5-4 to TRBJ2-5, with 12 bases that match TRBD2. Germline V gene sequence: CDR1 SGHNT, CDR2 YYREEE (reference sequence). This CDR3 is 16 amino acids long. V lost 4 bases, J lost 1 base, and 5 bases stayed unmatched. This chain's CDR3 is CASSPGTSGLQETQYF. CDR3 in DNA: TGTGCCAGCAGCCCGGGGACTAGCGGGCTCCAAGAGACCCAGTACTTC.

V is TRBV6-1 and J is TRBJ1-5; the D is unclear. Trimming left V 2 bases short and J 6 bases short, with 14 bases between. The CDR3 is 15 residues long. The germline V gene has CDR1 MNHNS and CDR2 SASEGT. CDR3 sequence reads: CASSESGLASQPQHF. CDR3 in DNA: TGTGCCAGCAGTGAATCAGGATTAGCGAGTCAGCCCCAGCATTTT.

The chain has TRBV18 and TRBJ1-5; no clear D. The germline CDR1 and CDR2 sequences are KGHSH and LQKENI. This CDR3 region has 15 residues. Trimming removed 3 bases from V and 7 bases from J, with 16 bases in between. DNA for the CDR3: TGTGCCAGCTCACCGTCGTTGGGTGGCGGACAGCCCCAGCATTTT. This encodes CASSPSLGGGQPQHF.

The chain joins TRBV30 to TRBJ2-7; 8 bases match TRBD2. This CDR3 is built from 13 residues. CDR1 and CDR2 from the germline V gene are GTSNPN and SVGIG (reference sequence). Unmatched junction bases numbered 5, after V lost 1 base and J lost 6 bases. DNA of the CDR3: TGTGCCTGGAGTGCTTTTCGGGAGGGCGAGCAGTACTTC. This codes for CAWSAFREGEQYF.

The rearrangement joins TRBV11-2 to TRBJ2-3, with 10 bases matching TRBD1. The CDR3 covers 15 residues. After removal of 5 bases from V and 3 bases from J, the junction contained 5 bases not matched to a gene. The germline V gene encodes CDR1 SGHAT and CDR2 FQNNGV. CDR3 amino acids: CASSMTGGATDTQYF. CDR3 in DNA: TGTGCCAGCAGCATGACAGGGGGCGCGACAGATACGCAGTATTTT.

The chain couples TRBV4-3 to TRBJ2-7; 8 bases agree with TRBD1. The germline gives CDR1 LGHNA, CDR2 YSLEER. CDR3 length: 14 residues. V shed 3 bases, J shed 2 bases, and the junction held 3 bases outside the gene matches. CDR3 sequence reads: CASSQWTGTYEQYF. As DNA, the CDR3 is TGCGCCAGCAGCCAGTGGACAGGGACCTACGAGCAGTACTTC.

This rearrangement joins TRBV18 to TRBJ1-1, with D uncertain. CDR3 length: 14 residues. V lost 0 bases and J 1 base, leaving 6 bases between the germline ends. The germline gives CDR1 KGHSH, CDR2 LQKENI. The CDR3 loop is CASSPPAGNTEAFF. Written as DNA, the CDR3 is TGTGCCAGCTCACCACCGGCAGGGAACACTGAAGCTTTCTTT.

The J gene is TRBJ2-1, the V gene TRBV11-3; 7 bases map to TRBD1. V dropped 5 bases and J dropped 6; count of bases not matched to a gene: 4. The CDR3 has 13 residues. From germline, CDR1 is SGHNT and CDR2 YENEEA. This CDR3 reads CASSRRQGNEQFF. As DNA, the CDR3 is TGTGCCAGCAGCCGAAGACAGGGCAATGAGCAGTTCTTC.

To note about this clone: A far larger clone is one nucleotide away, so this likely arose from a read error. Distinct nucleotide sequences in the sample also encode this CDR3. The chain combines TRBV11-3 with TRBJ2-3, with a weak D call TRBD1 (5 bases). Trimming removed 5 bases from V and 2 bases from J, with 14 bases in between. Germline CDR1 reads SGHNT; CDR2 reads YENEEA. This CDR3 region has 15 residues. CDR3 nucleotide sequence: TGTGCCAGCAGCCAAGTTCCAGGGCCCACAGATACGCAGTATTTT. It codes for CASSQVPGPTDTQYF.

V usage is TRBV4-2 and J usage is TRBJ2-7; 7 bases line up with TRBD2. In germline, CDR1 is LGHNA, CDR2 YNFKEQ. The length of the CDR3 is 15 residues. J was trimmed by 2 bases and V by 2 bases; bases with no gene match: 6. CDR3 bases: TGTGCCAGCAGCCAATCTCGGACTAGGCCCTACGAGCAGTACTTC. Its protein product is CASSQSRTRPYEQYF.

The rearrangement uses TRBV19 and TRBJ2-7; D is unresolved. Per the germline V gene, CDR1 is LNHDA and CDR2 is SQIVND (reference sequence). The CDR3 runs 13 residues. V lost 4 bases and J 5 bases, leaving 12 bases between the germline ends. This chain's CDR3 is CASSTSQIDEQYF. CDR3 nucleotide sequence: TGTGCCAGTAGTACGTCCCAGATCGACGAGCAGTACTTC.

This chain joins TRBV5-6 and TRBJ2-1; 15 nucleotides agree with TRBD2. Germline V gene sequence: CDR1 SGHDT, CDR2 YYEEEE. J was trimmed by 8 bases and V by 3 bases; bases with no gene match: 6. The CDR3 sequence is 16 residues long. CDR3: CASSWGLAGGRDEQFF. DNA of the CDR3: TGTGCCAGCAGCTGGGGACTAGCGGGAGGAAGAGATGAGCAGTTCTTC.

The count of this clone is one. The V call is TRBV7-2, the J call TRBJ1-1; no definite D call. The germline V gene encodes CDR1 SGHTA and CDR2 FQGNSA. The CDR3 consists of 12 residues. V was trimmed by 2 bases and J by 7 bases, leaving 8 bases between them. Here the CDR3 DNA reads TGTGCCAGCAGCTTAAACATCAATGAAGCTTTCTTT. Translating it yields CASSLNINEAFF.